This TCR beta chain comes out of a study of cytomegalovirus exposure and HLA in healthy donors. Study-wide findings and caveats: 87-base-pair reads could not separate some V segments, including TRBV6-2 and TRBV6-3. Investigators reported more than 150 TCR beta chains as tied to cytomegalovirus. Further analysis was carried out later, and it showed several of the most significant clusters appearing linked to common viral pathogens. Reports described diagnosis of cytomegalovirus status by the classifier as highly specific and sensitive.

The study ran its PCR with 60 Vbeta and 13 Jbeta primers. Assay: immunoSEQ multiplex PCR; the TCRdb copy retains only in-frame clones and omits some. The sample carries about 120,000 clones, about 81% recorded once. This clone showed up just once. The antigen remains undetermined. The germline V gene encodes CDR1 MNHEY and CDR2 SMNVEV (reference sequence). The CDR3 spans 15 residues. The germline V and J ends were trimmed by 4 bases and 1 base, with 12 bases remaining between them. The V and J genes are TRBV27 and TRBJ2-3, with TRBD2 as a possible D gene (6 bases). The source material was PBMCs. The sequence derives from a woman aged 40 to 49 in good health and CMV-seropositive. CDR3 nucleotide sequence: TGTGCCAGCAGTTCCCGAGCGGGCGGCACAGATACGCAGTATTTT. It translates to CASSSRAGGTDTQYF.